Sequencing of this T cell receptor beta chain was carried out in a study of beta chain features in type 1 diabetes. Study background: All samples together contributed approximately 100 million sorted cells for examination. Study results and limitations: A moderate, significant TCRB CDR3 shortening appeared in type 1 diabetes across four CD4+ subsets.

Concerning this clone: The antigen is unknown.

This CDR3 comprises 16 residues. V lost 4 bases, J lost 5 bases, and 5 bases stayed unmatched. CDR1 is SGDLS, CDR2 YYNGEE, per germline. All of the isolated RNA was reverse transcribed, so expressed TCRB transcripts were sequenced. Libraries were prepared by immunoSEQ multiplex PCR; TCRdb keeps only in-frame clonotypes and omits some of them. The sample carries 100,000 to 150,000 clones, 15% to 20% recorded once. The chain has TRBV9 and TRBJ2-1; 14 bases line up with TRBD2. Sequenced sample: central memory CD4+ T cells from blood. This TCR came from a man between 18 and 35 years old with type 1 diabetes. The CDR3 loop reads CASSLGLAGANNEQFF. The CDR3 nucleotides are TGTGCCAGCAGCTTGGGACTAGCGGGGGCTAACAATGAGCAGTTCTTC.